This entry lists 21 T cell receptor beta chains sequenced from one sample in a study of blood T cell repertoires in COVID-19. Profiled with immunoSEQ multiplex PCR; TCRdb holds only in-frame clones, not every one. The table includes some 70,000 clones, about 89% detected once. The sequencing input was peripheral blood. These TCRs come from a man in his 60s with acute or convalescent COVID-19.

The CDR3 region has the DNA TGTGCCAGCAGGGGGGAGGGGTCTGGGGCGGAGTACTTC. Amino acid sequence: CASRGEGSGAEYF. This sequence joins TRBV2 and TRBJ2-4; TRBD2 matches 7 bases. This CDR3 is built from 13 residues. The trim removed 6 bases at V and 14 bases at J, leaving 13 bases unmatched. The germline V gene encodes CDR1 SNHLY and CDR2 FYNNEI.

The chain employs TRBV6-5 and TRBJ2-7; 8 bases line up with TRBD2. CDR3 size: 13 residues. V lost 8 bases and J lost 4; bases outside the gene matches: 7. Germline V gene data show CDR1 as MNHEY and CDR2 as SVGAGI. The chain's CDR3 is CASREGAGYEQYF. The CDR3 nucleotides are TGTGCCAGCCGGGAGGGAGCGGGGTACGAGCAGTACTTC.

The V gene is TRBV2, the J gene TRBJ1-3; D call uncertain. Germline V CDR1 and CDR2: SNHLY, FYNNEI. With 2 bases removed from V and 2 bases from J, the gap between germline ends came to 7 bases. CDR3 length: 14 residues. The CDR3 loop reads CASSELSAGNTIYF. The CDR3 DNA sequence: TGTGCCAGCAGTGAATTGTCAGCTGGAAACACCATATATTTT.

The rearrangement links TRBV10-3 to TRBJ1-1; weak D call: TRBD1 (5 bases). The ends were cut back, 4 bases at V and 0 bases at J, with 12 bases in the middle. This CDR3 region has 15 residues. Looked up from germline, CDR1 is ENHRY and CDR2 is SYGVKD. The CDR3 reads CAISGTGPMNTEAFF. CDR3 bases: TGTGCCATCAGTGGTACAGGCCCTATGAACACTGAAGCTTTCTTT.

The DNA for the CDR3 is TGCAGCGTTGCCGAGGGAAATAGCAATCAGCCCCAGCATTTT. This encodes CSVAEGNSNQPQHF. This rearrangement joins TRBV29-1 to TRBJ1-5; D call uncertain. Trimming pared 4 bases from V and 0 bases from J, leaving 10 bases between. The CDR3 runs 14 residues. Germline lookup yields CDR1 SQVTM and CDR2 ANQGSEA.

The chain couples TRBV10-3 to TRBJ2-1; 15 bases line up with TRBD2. Per the germline V gene, CDR1 is ENHRY and CDR2 is SYGVKD. V shed 7 bases, J shed 1 base, and the junction held 2 bases outside the gene matches. This CDR3 contains 16 residues. CDR3 nucleotides: TGTGCCATCAAAGGGACTAGCGGGAGGTCCTACAATGAGCAGTTCTTC. Its translation is CAIKGTSGRSYNEQFF.

This clone appeared once. This chain joins TRBV5-4 and TRBJ2-5; D perhaps matches TRBD2 (7 bases). Trimming removed 1 base from V and 4 bases from J, with 8 bases in between. Germline V CDR1 and CDR2: SGHNT, YYREEE (reference sequence). The length of the CDR3 is 13 residues. The CDR3 coding sequence is TGTGCCAGCAGCTTGAGGGGGGGAGAGACCCAGTACTTC. It specifies CASSLRGGETQYF.

The V call is TRBV5-1, the J call TRBJ2-3, with D perhaps matching TRBD2 (5 bases). The CDR3 covers 15 residues. The V and J ends lost 1 base and 1 base respectively, with 10 bases between them. Germline V gives CDR1 SGHRS, CDR2 YFSETQ. This CDR3 reads CASSLRFGGTDTQYF. The DNA of the CDR3 is TGCGCCAGCAGCTTGAGGTTCGGGGGCACAGATACGCAGTATTTT. The full variable domain, rest sourced from reference TRBV5-1 and TRBJ2-3, is KAGVTQTPRYLIKTRGQQVTLSCSPISGHRSVSWYQQTPGQGLQFLFEYFSETQRNKGNFPGRFSGRQFSNSRSEMNVSTLELGDSALYLCASSLRFGGTDTQYFGPGTRLTVL.

The CDR3 region has the DNA TGTGCCAGCTCACCACTTAGCGCAGGGGGCCATGAAAAACTGTTTTTT. Protein product: CASSPLSAGGHEKLFF. The V gene is TRBV18, the J gene TRBJ1-4; 8 bases map to TRBD1. The CDR3 consists of 16 residues. The V gene end was trimmed by 1 base and the J gene end by 6 bases; junction bases not matched to a gene: 7. CDR1 and CDR2 from the germline V gene are KGHSH and LQKENI.

The V gene is TRBV5-6, the J gene TRBJ2-1, with 15 bases that match TRBD2. This CDR3 has 15 amino acids. J gave up 12 bases and V 4 bases, and 8 bases lay outside the gene matches. Germline V gene lookup returns CDR1 SGHDT and CDR2 YYEEEE. Here the CDR3 reads CASSAGLAGGRSQFF. CDR3 nucleotides: TGTGCCAGCAGCGCCGGACTAGCGGGGGGGCGATCGCAGTTCTTC.

Turning to this clone: The sample holds other DNA sequences that translate to the same CDR3. The chain uses TRBV18 and TRBJ2-5; the match to TRBD1 covers 8 bases. The CDR3 has 14 residues. The V gene end was trimmed by 4 bases and the J gene end by 4 bases; junction bases not matched to a gene: 5. CDR1 KGHSH and CDR2 LQKENI come from the germline V gene. The CDR3 region has the DNA TGTGCCAGCTCACTTCAGGGGGCAGGAGAGACCCAGTACTTC. It yields the protein CASSLQGAGETQYF.

The chain is built from TRBV19 and TRBJ2-5; 8 bases map to TRBD2. The CDR3 has 14 amino acids. V dropped 5 bases and J dropped 5; count of bases not matched to a gene: 7. Germline-derived CDR1 and CDR2 are LNHDA and SQIVND (reference sequence). This chain's CDR3 is CASSSPGRDETQYF. CDR3 DNA: TGTGCCAGTAGTTCCCCCGGGAGGGACGAGACCCAGTACTTC.

The chain uses TRBV6-1 and TRBJ2-2; maybe TRBD2 (5 bases). V gave up 4 bases and J gave up 2 bases, with 14 bases separating them. From germline, CDR1 is MNHNS and CDR2 SASEGT. There are 16 residues in the CDR3. This CDR3 is CASSGILVPNTGELFF. CDR3 nucleotide sequence: TGTGCCAGCAGTGGAATACTAGTCCCAAACACCGGGGAGCTGTTTTTT.

J is TRBJ1-3 and V is TRBV5-1, with unresolved D. V shed 5 bases and J shed 2 bases, with 17 bases lying between them. The V gene's germline CDR1 is SGHRS and CDR2 YFSETQ. CDR3 length equals 16 residues. The CDR3 is CASRIGPRVAGNTIYF. CDR3 DNA: TGCGCCAGCAGGATTGGTCCCCGGGTGGCTGGAAACACCATATATTTT.

This sequence joins TRBV30 and TRBJ1-2, with 7 bases matching TRBD1. V shed 3 bases, J shed 7 bases, and the junction held 8 bases outside the gene matches. Germline V lookup: CDR1 GTSNPN, CDR2 SVGIG (reference sequence). The CDR3 loop spans 13 amino acids. The CDR3 DNA sequence: TGTGCCTGGAGGGCAGGGGGTGGTAGTGGCTACACCTTC. This encodes CAWRAGGGSGYTF.

The V call is TRBV7-9, the J call TRBJ2-7, with D possibly being TRBD2 (5 bases). This CDR3 comprises 15 residues. Trimming removed 5 bases at V and 0 bases at J, with 14 bases between. Germline V gene lookup returns CDR1 SEHNR and CDR2 FQNEAQ (reference sequence). CDR3 protein: CASSGPGYYSYEQYF. The CDR3 nucleotides read TGTGCCAGCAGCGGCCCGGGATACTACTCCTACGAGCAGTACTTC.

This clone was counted a single time. CDR3 nucleotides: TGTGCCACTCGCCGGGGCTATGGCTACACCTTC. This gives the protein CATRRGYGYTF. The V and J genes are TRBV27 and TRBJ1-2; D gene uncertain. Per the germline V gene, CDR1 is MNHEY and CDR2 is SMNVEV (reference sequence). Trimming removed 10 bases at V and 4 bases at J, with 10 bases between. The CDR3 is 11 amino acids.

The rearrangement uses TRBV2 and TRBJ1-1, with D perhaps matching TRBD1 (5 bases). From germline, CDR1 is SNHLY and CDR2 FYNNEI. Trimming removed 6 bases from V and 0 bases from J, with 17 bases in between. The CDR3 sequence is 16 residues long. CDR3 sequence (DNA): TGTGCCAGCAGGACAGAAACGGGCTTCATGAACACTGAAGCTTTCTTT. It specifies CASRTETGFMNTEAFF.

The rearrangement joins TRBV27 to TRBJ2-1; 13 positions agree with TRBD2. The CDR3 length is 15 residues. V lost 5 bases to trimming and J lost 6 bases; unmatched junction nucleotides: 4. The germline V gene has CDR1 MNHEY and CDR2 SMNVEV (reference sequence). This chain's CDR3 is CASSPRLAGGNEQFF. The CDR3 DNA reads as TGTGCCAGCAGTCCACGACTAGCGGGAGGCAATGAGCAGTTCTTC.

This clone has a handful of counts. The rearrangement links TRBV12-3 or TRBV12-4 to TRBJ2-7; TRBD2 aligns across 7 bases. J gave up 1 base and V 6 bases, and 3 bases lay outside the gene matches. CDR3 length: 13 amino acids. The CDR3 protein is CASRLAASYEQYF. In DNA form, the CDR3 reads TGTGCCAGCAGGCTAGCGGCGTCCTACGAGCAGTACTTC.

The chain uses TRBV4-2 and TRBJ1-4; possible D gene TRBD1, 6 bases. The CDR3 is 18 residues long. Per germline, CDR1 LGHNA and CDR2 YNFKEQ. Between the trimmed V and J ends, which lost 2 bases and 8 bases, there was a span of 24 bases. The chain's CDR3 is CASSQKDIRGGLEEKLFF. CDR3 bases: TGTGCCAGCAGCCAAAAAGACATCCGAGGGGGTCTGGAGGAAAAACTGTTTTTT.